This paragraph covers one T cell receptor beta chain sequence. Its binding antigen is unknown. No base quality values were provided; no much bigger clone lies one nucleotide off. This sample is drawn from a study of HIV-infected patients and healthy controls (dated by TCRdb to 2014 to 2015). With regard to the full study: The question the study tested was whether immune perturbation and reconstitution could be captured by deep TCR repertoire sequencing of small blood samples from HIV patients. Paper-wide results and their limitations: The use of whole blood limited sequencing depth and precluded separation of the dynamics of distinct T-cell subpopulations. Slight age and sex profile differences between the study cohorts did not explain the observed diversity differences. Alpha-chain CDR3s from MAIT cells occurred at high frequency in healthy controls but were severely depleted in HIV+ repertoires. Mean usage differed significantly between HIV-infected patients and controls for eight alpha and eight beta V genes. Rare events from HIV-infected data received too much weight under size-matching, and comparisons were complicated by unequal numbers of distinct sequences between patients and controls. Roughly threefold more distinct CDR3s and higher Shannon diversity were observed in healthy control repertoires than in untreated HIV+ repertoires. Healthy controls shared more CDR3s between individuals than HIV+ patients, by Jaccard index and by count of highly shared sequences. In the study, no determination of donor HLA types was made. HIV-infected repertoires had significantly higher mean Gini indices than controls, possibly reflecting oligoclonality. Only sixteen HIV-infected individuals were processed, which the authors considered a major limit on how widely the findings apply. During therapy, a significant decrease in frequency was seen for HIV-associated CDR3s, whereas no significant change was found for CMV-associated CDR3s, although most of them became more frequent. In HIV-infected patients, the apparent post-therapy recovery of the Gini index was not replicated in size-matched repertoire data. In the samples, alpha-beta chain pairing was left undetermined.

Measured from the cysteine to the phenylalanine, the CDR3 is 13 residues long. The entry retains the CDR3 DNA only, 39 bases that are in frame from base 1. V loses 4 bases, J loses 2 bases, and the germline ends lie 10 bases apart. CDR1 and CDR2, per the germline V gene, are SQVTM and ANQGSEA. Whole blood was used without cell fractionation, so all unsorted peripheral T cells were reflected in the repertoire. Approximately ten uninfected healthy donors were sampled as controls, four of whom were sampled twice 2 to 4 months apart. For RNA extraction, roughly 2.5 ml of peripheral blood was drawn into Tempus tubes. Residual genomic DNA was removed with the TURBO-DNase kit and globin mRNA was depleted with GLOBINclear. SuperScript III was used to reverse transcribe 500 ng RNA with primers targeting the alpha and beta constant regions. Separate libraries for the alpha and beta chains were generated through chain-specific third strand synthesis that incorporated multiplexing indices. In the protocol, all rearrangements within a chain were amplified with a single primer pair so that primer bias was avoided, and molecular barcodes were added to each cDNA molecule. Purified cDNA was ligated with T4 RNA Ligase 1 onto a 5' RACE adapter bearing a random hexamer and the SP2 sequencing primer site. Second strand synthesis was primed from the SP2 site with Phusion polymerase, using slow temperature ramps to favor optimal annealing. The 12-nucleotide barcode on each molecule comprised two random hexamer sequences, both introduced before amplification and concatenated. An amplification PCR of 20 to 25 cycles with P5s and P7 primers came after a short first PCR that had added P5 and P7 adapter elements plus a second index. Libraries received 27 PCR cycles in total, were quantified on a Qubit, sized on a Bioanalyzer, and diluted to 4 to 5 nM. Sequencing of the normalized libraries was done on an Illumina MiSeq using 2 x 250 paired-end kits. MinElute columns were the means by which the reverse transcription reactions were cleaned up, and the reactions were eluted into approximately 9.2 ul Tris-Cl. The adapter ligations were run for 23 hours at 16 degrees C, and AMPure XP beads at a 1:1 ratio were afterwards used to clean them. Per the authors' processing: Demultiplexed FASTQ files were processed with a modified Decombinator that output V, J, insert and barcode information. Sequences that shared a barcode but differed from the dominant sequence were discarded as errors, and original cDNA molecules were estimated by counting barcodes clustered at Levenshtein distance 3. The R packages ineq, vegan, igraph and RCytoscape were used for downstream analyses, with IMGT nomenclature and CDR3 definitions applied. To avoid skew from clonal expansion, each TCR was counted once, and V gene usage was computed over distinct sequences. Unique CDR3 amino acid sequences within a donor were connected in similarity networks whenever two sequences differed by a single Levenshtein edit. The authors compiled published HIV-specific CDR3s (over 90 alpha, 650 to 800 beta) and CMV-specific CDR3s (roughly twelve alpha, roughly 250 beta) and searched for them in the repertoires. Random subsampling to size-matched repertoires showed patients' decreased diversity was not caused by their lower sequence numbers. TCRdb's own reprocessing of the public reads used fastp at Q25 and MiXCR and kept productive beta chains. Rows with a matching CDR3 protein are joined into one entry that keeps the most common DNA and genes. V and J calls and clone size were set by TCRdb, not the authors. Recorded for this sample are 15,000 to 20,000 distinct CDR3 sequences; around 9.1% of them occurred a single time. The ten top clones hold approximately 3.1% of the sample.

The sequencing sample was made of blood. The source of this sequence is an adult in good health. The chain is encoded by TRBV29-1 joined to TRBJ2-3, with TRBD2 as a weak D call on 5 bases. At the DNA level, the sequence is TGCAGCGTTGGGGAGTCGATCACAGATACGCAGTATTTT. Translation gives CSVGESITDTQYF.